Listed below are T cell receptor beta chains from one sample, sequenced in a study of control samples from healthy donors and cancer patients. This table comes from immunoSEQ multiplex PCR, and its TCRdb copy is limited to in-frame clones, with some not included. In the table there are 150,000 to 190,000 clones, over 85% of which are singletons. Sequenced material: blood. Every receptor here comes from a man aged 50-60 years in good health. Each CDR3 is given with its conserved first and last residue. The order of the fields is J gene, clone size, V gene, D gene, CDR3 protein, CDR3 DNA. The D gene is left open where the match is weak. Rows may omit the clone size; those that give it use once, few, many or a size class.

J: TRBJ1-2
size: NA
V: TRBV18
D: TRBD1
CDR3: CASSPSGQGDYGYTF
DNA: TGTGCCAGCTCACCCTCGGGACAGGGTGACTATGGCTACACCTTC

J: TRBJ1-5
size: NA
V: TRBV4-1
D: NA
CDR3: CASSLGDSNQPQHF
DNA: TGCGCCAGCAGCCTTGGGGACAGCAATCAGCCCCAGCATTTT

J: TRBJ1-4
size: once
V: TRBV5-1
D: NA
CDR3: CASSSGRGANEKLFF
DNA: TGCGCCAGCAGCTCCGGGCGGGGGGCCAATGAAAAACTGTTTTTT

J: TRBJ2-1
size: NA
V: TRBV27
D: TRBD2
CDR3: CASSFELTSGSNEQFF
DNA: TGTGCCAGCAGTTTCGAATTGACTAGCGGGAGTAATGAGCAGTTCTTC

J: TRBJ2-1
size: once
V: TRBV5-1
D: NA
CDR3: CASSGREGQVNEQFF
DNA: TGCGCCAGCAGCGGGCGAGAGGGCCAAGTCAATGAGCAGTTCTTC

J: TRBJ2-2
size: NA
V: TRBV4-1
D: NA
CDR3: CASSHSHPTRSAGTGELFF
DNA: TGCGCCAGCAGCCACAGCCACCCGACTCGGAGCGCTGGGACCGGGGAGCTGTTTTTT

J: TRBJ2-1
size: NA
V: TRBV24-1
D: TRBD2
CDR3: CATSLGAGEIYNEQFF
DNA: TGTGCCACCAGTTTAGGAGCGGGAGAGATTTACAATGAGCAGTTCTTC

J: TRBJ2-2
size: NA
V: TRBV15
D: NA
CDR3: CATSTRGETGELFF
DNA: TGTGCCACCAGCACCAGGGGAGAGACCGGGGAGCTGTTTTTT

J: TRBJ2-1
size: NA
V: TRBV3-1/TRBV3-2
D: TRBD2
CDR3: CASSRREGYNEQFF
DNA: TGTGCCAGCAGCCGGCGGGAGGGTTACAATGAGCAGTTCTTC

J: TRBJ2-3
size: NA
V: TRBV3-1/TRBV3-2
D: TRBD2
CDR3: CASSHRGLAGGRDTQYF
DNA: TGTGCCAGCAGCCACCGGGGACTAGCGGGAGGGAGGGATACGCAGTATTTT

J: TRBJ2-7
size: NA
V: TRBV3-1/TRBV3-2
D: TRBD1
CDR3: CASSNRGRFSSYEQYF
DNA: TGTGCCAGCAGCAACAGGGGGCGGTTTAGCTCCTACGAGCAGTACTTC

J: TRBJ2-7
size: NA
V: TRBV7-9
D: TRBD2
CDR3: CASSPGLAGAPRSYEQYF
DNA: TGTGCCAGCAGCCCCGGACTAGCGGGAGCCCCCCGTTCCTACGAGCAGTACTTC

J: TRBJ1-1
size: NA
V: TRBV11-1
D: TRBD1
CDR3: CASSWDRKLEAFF
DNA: TGTGCCAGCAGCTGGGACAGAAAACTCGAAGCTTTCTTT

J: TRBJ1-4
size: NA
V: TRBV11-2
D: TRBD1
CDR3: CASSLGGQGRQKLFF
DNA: TGTGCCAGCAGCTTAGGGGGACAGGGGCGCCAAAAACTGTTTTTT

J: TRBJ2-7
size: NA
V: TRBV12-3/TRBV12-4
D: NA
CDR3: CASSRVGYEQYF
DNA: TGTGCCAGCAGCCGCGTGGGCTACGAGCAGTACTTC

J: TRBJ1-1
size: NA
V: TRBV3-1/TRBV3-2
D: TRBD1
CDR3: CASSPRDREAEAFF
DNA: TGTGCCAGCAGCCCCCGGGACAGGGAGGCTGAAGCTTTCTTT

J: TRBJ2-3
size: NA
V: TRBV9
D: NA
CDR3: CASSVGGTDTQYF
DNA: TGTGCCAGCAGCGTAGGGGGCACAGATACGCAGTATTTT

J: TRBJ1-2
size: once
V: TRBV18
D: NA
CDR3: CASSRYAGQQLNYGYTF
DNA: TGTGCCAGCTCACGATATGCAGGACAGCAACTTAACTATGGCTACACCTTC

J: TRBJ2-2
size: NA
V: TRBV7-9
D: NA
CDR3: CASSLGLSRDTGELFF
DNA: TGTGCCAGCAGCTTAGGTTTATCGCGGGACACCGGGGAGCTGTTTTTT

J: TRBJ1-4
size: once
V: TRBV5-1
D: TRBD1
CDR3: CASSYRDSGDEKLFF
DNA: TGCGCCAGCAGCTACAGGGACAGCGGGGATGAAAAACTGTTTTTT

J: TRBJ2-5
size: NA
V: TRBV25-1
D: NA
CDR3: CASSGGQETQYF
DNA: TGTGCCAGCAGTGGGGGCCAAGAGACCCAGTACTTC

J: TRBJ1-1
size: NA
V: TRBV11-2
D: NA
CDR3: CASSLSDSAGTEAFF
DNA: TGTGCCAGCAGCTTATCCGACAGCGCGGGCACTGAAGCTTTCTTT

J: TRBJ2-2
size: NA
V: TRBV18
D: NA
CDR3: CASSPFPSGAGELFF
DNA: TGTGCCAGCTCACCGTTTCCCTCCGGCGCCGGGGAGCTGTTTTTT

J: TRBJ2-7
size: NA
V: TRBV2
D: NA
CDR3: CASSQGSEQYF
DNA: TGTGCCAGCAGTCAGGGTAGCGAGCAGTACTTC

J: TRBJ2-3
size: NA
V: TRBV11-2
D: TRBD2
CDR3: CASSLEGLAGAADTQYF
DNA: TGTGCCAGCAGCTTAGAAGGACTAGCGGGAGCGGCAGATACGCAGTATTTT

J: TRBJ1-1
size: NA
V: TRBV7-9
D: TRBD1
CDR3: CASSPLDRDMNTEAFF
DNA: TGTGCCAGCAGCCCTCTGGACAGGGACATGAACACTGAAGCTTTCTTT

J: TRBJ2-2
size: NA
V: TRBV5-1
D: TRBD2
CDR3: CASSSGLAVNTGELFF
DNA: TGCGCCAGCAGCTCGGGACTAGCTGTGAACACCGGGGAGCTGTTTTTT

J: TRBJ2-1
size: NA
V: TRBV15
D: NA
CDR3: CATSRDRGGFRQFF
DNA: TGTGCCACCAGCAGAGATCGCGGGGGCTTCCGGCAGTTCTTC

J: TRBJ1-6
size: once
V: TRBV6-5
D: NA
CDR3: CASSYSQLNNSPLHF
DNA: TGTGCCAGCAGTTACTCGCAGTTAAATAATTCACCCCTCCACTTT

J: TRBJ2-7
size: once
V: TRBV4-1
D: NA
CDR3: CASSQTPLLQGNFDHEQYF
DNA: TGCGCCAGCAGCCAGACCCCCCTTTTACAGGGAAATTTCGATCACGAGCAGTACTTC

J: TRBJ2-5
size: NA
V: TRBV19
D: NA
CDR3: CATSDGSSAQETQYF
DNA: TGTGCCACTTCCGACGGGTCTAGCGCTCAAGAGACCCAGTACTTC